This T cell receptor beta chain emerged from a study of T cells in localized non-small cell lung cancer. The assay was immunoSEQ multiplex PCR, and TCRdb's table has in-frame clones only and misses some. This sample has 35,000 or so clones; roughly 89% occur once, and the top ten carry 6.5% to 9%. Study-wide results and caveats: Higher adjacent-lung clonality was associated with shorter survival.

As regards this clone: No antigen is known for it. The junction shows a germline mismatch at one end, possibly a read error.

The germline V gene has CDR1 SGHDN and CDR2 FVKESK. This CDR3 comprises 11 residues. The material sequenced was peripheral blood, taken before any cancer treatment. The TCR comes from a woman aged 35-75 years with stage I lung adenocarcinoma. The chain links TRBV14 to TRBJ1-2; no reliable D call. CDR3 residues: CASSQGRRSYF. CDR3 nucleotides: TGTGCCAGCAGCCAAGGACGGCGCAGCTACTTC.